This T cell receptor (beta chain) was profiled in a study (dated by TCRdb to the mid-2010s). As for the study more broadly: The study examined whether tumor-infiltrating Tregs in breast cancer are drawn from blood Tregs or arise in situ by conversion from other CD4+ T cell subsets.

The paper as a whole reports these results and caveats: In terms of TCR gene usage, tumor memory CD4+ T cells clustered together with blood and lymph node memory CD4+ cells, as well as with lymph node naive CD4+ cells. Rather than covering whole repertoires, validation in the larger cohort was restricted to a single TCR beta V-J rearrangement. The greatest overlap of tumor-infiltrating Treg TCR alpha and beta sequences was observed with tumor naive CD4+ T cells, followed by blood naive CD4+ T cells.

Comments on this clonotype: Its recognized antigen is unknown. Per-nucleotide qualities are absent, and no much larger clonotype sits a single base away.

Full-length TCR variable regions were amplified by 5' RACE PCR with constant-region reverse primers, and semi-nested PCR with Nested Universal Primer A was subsequently performed. The ReliaPrep RNA Cell Miniprep System was used to extract total RNA, which was then reverse transcribed into 5'RACE-ready cDNA with the SMARTer RACE 5'/3' Kit. Multiplex adaptors were used to barcode the full-length TCR alpha and beta libraries, which were then sequenced on an Illumina MiSeq. Per the authors' processing: For each of nine subset-tissue groups, sequencing data from the five patients were pooled, and the groups were compared by unsupervised clustering of TCR gene usage. The Morisita-Horn index was used to calculate repertoire similarity, with shared sequences weighted by how much each contributed to each repertoire. Using fastp at Q25 and MiXCR, TCRdb reprocessed the public reads and kept productive beta chains. Each entry merges the rows of one CDR3 protein and shows their most common DNA and genes. What appears here as the V and J calls and clone size reflects TCRdb's work, not the paper's. The table for this sample lists thousands of distinct CDR3 sequences; about three quarters of them were counted only once. The ten largest clones capture about 5% of the sample.

The junction carries 6 bases between V and J, which are trimmed by 6 bases and 3 bases respectively. The CDR3 runs 11 amino acids, cysteine and phenylalanine included. The kept DNA is CDR3 alone, 33 bases in frame from the first base. CD4+CD25+CD127-/low cells were isolated as Tregs. Tregs, naive and memory CD4+ T cells from tumor, blood and ipsilateral draining lymph nodes of a few breast cancer patients underwent full-length TCR alpha and beta sequencing. Tumor tissue, along with lymph nodes from ipsilateral axillary dissection, was perfused with PBS, minced, and then digested using collagenase I and hyaluronidase. Sorted cell populations were confirmed by FACS to exceed 90% purity.

The sample was tumor-infiltrating Tregs sorted from the breast tumor. The TCR sequence derives from a female donor with breast cancer. Recombination joined TRBV12-3 or TRBV12-4 with TRBJ2-7; the D gene assignment is ambiguous. This receptor carries the CDR3 CASSYNYEQYF. DNA sequence: TGTGCCAGCAGCTATAACTACGAGCAGTACTTC.